These 20 T cell receptor beta chains originate from one sample sequenced in a study of human T cells and chemical hapten exposure. One entry per CDR3 protein results from TCRdb running MiXCR on the RACE reads. Of 99,000 or so distinct CDR3 sequences in the sample, 10% to 14% are singletons; the top ten hold more than 2.5%. As to time point: pre-sensitization, week 0. Treatment here: therapeutic diphenylcyclopropenone sensitization with weekly scalp DPC. The sample here was whole blood, taken in connection with sensitization to the hapten diphenylcyclopropenone (DPC). The receptor source for this set is a woman between 55 and 75 years old with alopecia areata. Some clones in this sample may be carry-over from other donors' samples.

This clonotype was seen at least ten times. This chain joins TRBV5-1 and TRBJ1-4; 8 nucleotides line up with TRBD1. Germline V CDR1 and CDR2: SGHRS, YFSETQ. V gave up 2 bases and J gave up 3 bases; unmatched junction bases: 12. This CDR3 is built from 18 residues. The CDR3 loop is CASSLSENRGTANEKLFF. The CDR3 nucleotides are TGCGCCAGCAGCTTAAGTGAGAACAGGGGGACGGCTAATGAAAAACTGTTTTTT.

This clonotype has at least ten counts. The V call is TRBV3-1, the J call TRBJ1-1; D is uncertain. Trimming removed 3 bases from V and 5 bases from J, with 13 bases in between. Germline assignment: CDR1 LGHDT and CDR2 YNNKEL (reference sequence). The CDR3 totals 14 residues. The CDR3 protein is CASSQYGVGTEAFF. CDR3 nucleotides: TGTGCCAGCAGCCAGTACGGGGTGGGTACTGAAGCTTTCTTT.

V and J are TRBV30 and TRBJ1-4; D might be TRBD1 (5 bases). The V end was cut by 2 bases, the J end by 5 bases, with 12 bases between. The CDR3 contains 14 residues. The germline V gene encodes CDR1 GTSNPN and CDR2 SVGIG (reference sequence). The CDR3 DNA sequence: TGTGCCTGGAGTCCAGGAGAGGGGAATGAAAAACTGTTTTTT. This codes for CAWSPGEGNEKLFF. Full variable domain (rest looked up from reference TRBV30 and TRBJ1-4): SQTIHQWPATLVQPVGSPLSLECTVEGTSNPNLYWYRQAAGRGLQLLFYSVGIGQISSEVPQNLSASRPQDRQFILSSKKLLLSDSGFYLCAWSPGEGNEKLFFGSGTQLSVL.

This chain connects TRBV9 to TRBJ2-7; D could derive from TRBD1 or TRBD2 (5 bases each). V gave up 3 bases and J gave up 1 base, with 11 bases separating them. This CDR3 has 14 residues. The germline V gene has CDR1 SGDLS and CDR2 YYNGEE. In nucleotides, the CDR3 is TGTGCCAGCAGCGATCAGGGAGAATCCTACGAGCAGTACTTC. It is translated as CASSDQGESYEQYF.

This clonotype came up a few times. This chain uses TRBV29-1 with TRBJ2-1; 9 nucleotides line up with TRBD1. Per germline, CDR1 SQVTM and CDR2 ANQGSEA. V shed 5 bases, J shed 10 bases, and the junction held 6 bases outside the gene matches. The CDR3 loop spans 12 amino acids. The CDR3 DNA sequence: TGCAGCGTTAGGACAGGGGACCGGGAGCAGTTCTTC. Its protein product is CSVRTGDREQFF.

In this sample, this clonotype turned up a few times. J is TRBJ2-1 and V is TRBV7-9; 7 nucleotides match TRBD2. V trimming: 5 bases; J trimming: 1 base; junction bases outside the gene matches: 8. This CDR3 contains 16 residues. Germline assignment: CDR1 SEHNR and CDR2 FQNEAQ (reference sequence). CDR3 loop: CASSTLLANSYNEQFF. The CDR3 DNA follows: TGTGCCAGCAGCACCCTACTAGCGAATTCCTACAATGAGCAGTTCTTC.

The table lists this clonotype with many counts. V usage is TRBV20-1 and J usage is TRBJ1-4; D perhaps matches TRBD1 (6 bases). V lost 5 bases, J lost 5 bases, and 15 bases lay in between. Looked up from germline, CDR1 is DFQATT and CDR2 is SNEGSKA (reference sequence). This CDR3 has 14 amino acids. In nucleotides, the CDR3 is TGCAGTGCTGGGGGTTCAGGGGCAAATGAAAAACTGTTTTTT. Amino acid sequence: CSAGGSGANEKLFF.

This chain connects TRBV18 to TRBJ2-6; D call uncertain. V lost 3 bases to trimming and J lost 0 bases, with 12 bases between them. From germline, CDR1 is KGHSH and CDR2 LQKENI. The CDR3 extends over 17 amino acids. CDR3 sequence reads: CASSPSADSSGANVLTF. DNA of the CDR3: TGTGCCAGCTCACCGTCGGCCGATAGCTCTGGGGCCAACGTCCTGACTTTC.

The J gene is TRBJ1-6, the V gene TRBV11-2, with D unclear. V was cut by 0 bases and J by 13 bases, with 16 bases left in between. CDR3 length: 15 residues. In germline, CDR1 is SGHAT, CDR2 FQNNGV. The CDR3 bases are TGTGCCAGCAGCTTAGAACAGCCAGGCCAGTCGCCCCTCCACTTT. It codes for CASSLEQPGQSPLHF.

This clonotype was counted at least ten times. The CDR3 sequence is CASSPRGNIQYF. DNA for the CDR3: TGTGCCAGCTCACCACGGGGTAACATTCAGTACTTC. The V gene is TRBV18, the J gene TRBJ2-4; D is ambiguous. Germline V gene lookup returns CDR1 KGHSH and CDR2 LQKENI. The CDR3 totals 12 residues. V was pared by 1 base and J by 7 bases, with 5 bases between.

In this sample, this clonotype turned up a few times. The chain employs TRBV20-1 and TRBJ2-1, with TRBD2 identical over 9 bases. This CDR3 has 14 amino acids. CDR1 and CDR2 from the germline V gene are DFQATT and SNEGSKA (reference sequence). Trimming cost V 0 bases and J 9 bases; bases outside gene matches: 6. The CDR3 DNA reads TGCAGTGCTAGAGATGGGCTAGCGGGGATTGAGCAGTTCTTC. It specifies CSARDGLAGIEQFF.

Many counts were recorded for this clonotype. The rearrangement uses TRBV10-2 and TRBJ1-4; 7 positions match TRBD1. CDR3 length: 16 residues. J lost 4 bases, V lost 2 bases, and 7 bases had no gene match. From germline, CDR1 is WSHSY and CDR2 SAAADI. CDR3 sequence reads: CASSEIPGQHNEKLFF. The CDR3 DNA reads as TGCGCCAGCAGTGAGATACCGGGACAGCATAATGAAAAACTGTTTTTT.

The chain combines TRBV5-1 with TRBJ2-6; no clear D. Looked up from germline, CDR1 is SGHRS and CDR2 is YFSETQ. V lost 0 bases to trimming and J lost 0 bases, with 7 bases between them. CDR3 length: 16 amino acids. The CDR3 DNA reads TGCGCCAGCAGCTTGGGCCAGGACTCTGGGGCCAACGTCCTGACTTTC. Its translation is CASSLGQDSGANVLTF.

This clonotype has just a few counts. The chain recombines TRBV6-5 with TRBJ2-5; D is unclear. Trimming took off 0 bases at V and 2 bases at J, with 10 bases between the two ends. The CDR3 runs to 15 residues. The germline CDR1 and CDR2 sequences are MNHEY and SVGAGI. This CDR3 reads CASSYSIHAQETQYF. The CDR3 DNA sequence: TGTGCCAGCAGTTACTCGATCCATGCTCAAGAGACCCAGTACTTC.

The gene calls are TRBV4-2 and TRBJ2-5; 7 nucleotides align to TRBD2. The CDR3 runs to 17 residues. The J segment lost 5 bases and the V segment lost 0 bases, leaving 12 bases of the junction unmatched. Germline V gene sequence: CDR1 LGHNA, CDR2 YNFKEQ. Here the CDR3 reads CASSQDGGAGLPETQYF. CDR3 bases: TGTGCCAGCAGCCAAGATGGGGGAGCGGGGCTTCCCGAGACCCAGTACTTC.

This clonotype was counted at least ten times. In DNA, the CDR3 is TGTGCCATCAGTGAGTCGGGGGTCATGCCTGGAAACACCATATATTTT. Its translation: CAISESGVMPGNTIYF. The chain joins TRBV10-3 to TRBJ1-3, with TRBD1 as a possible D gene (5 bases). Trimming cost V 0 bases and J 2 bases, with 11 bases left between them. Germline CDR1 reads ENHRY; CDR2 reads SYGVKD. This CDR3 has 16 residues.

The CDR3 region is CSVFGETQYF. In DNA, the CDR3 is TGCAGCGTTTTCGGAGAGACCCAGTACTTC. This chain links TRBV29-1 with TRBJ2-5, with D unclear. V was trimmed by 5 bases and J by 4 bases, leaving 5 bases between them. CDR1 SQVTM and CDR2 ANQGSEA come from the germline V gene. This CDR3 is built from 10 residues.

There are many counts of this clonotype. The rearrangement uses TRBV30 and TRBJ1-1; D perhaps matches TRBD1 (5 bases). The CDR3 loop spans 13 amino acids. Trimming shortened V by 2 bases and J by 1 base, and 8 bases separated the two germline ends. Germline CDR1 is GTSNPN and CDR2 is SVGIG (reference sequence). The CDR3 region is CAWSKTENTEAFF. The DNA of the CDR3 is TGTGCCTGGAGTAAGACAGAGAACACTGAAGCTTTCTTT. Filled out from reference TRBV30 and TRBJ1-1, the complete variable domain reads SQTIHQWPATLVQPVGSPLSLECTVEGTSNPNLYWYRQAAGRGLQLLFYSVGIGQISSEVPQNLSASRPQDRQFILSSKKLLLSDSGFYLCAWSKTENTEAFFGQGTRLTVV.

This clonotype was recorded many times. V usage is TRBV13 and J usage is TRBJ2-1, with no clear D. CDR3 length equals 15 residues. The V and J ends lost 6 bases and 0 bases respectively, with 12 bases between them. Germline V gene lookup returns CDR1 PRHDT and CDR2 FYEKMQ (reference sequence). This CDR3 reads CASRSTGRSYNEQFF. CDR3 sequence (DNA): TGTGCCAGCAGGTCCACTGGCCGCTCCTACAATGAGCAGTTCTTC. The complete variable domain, with remaining parts taken from reference TRBV13 and TRBJ2-1, reads AAGVIQSPRHLIKEKRETATLKCYPIPRHDTVYWYQQGPGQDPQFLISFYEKMQSDKGSIPDRFSAQQFSDYHSELNMSSLELGDSALYFCASRSTGRSYNEQFFGPGTRLTVL.

This clonotype was seen many times. CDR3 in DNA: TGTGTCGCCACCCCCTTCTCTAGTTACTATGGCTACACCTTC. Translation gives CVATPFSSYYGYTF. V gene TRBV6-1 combines with J gene TRBJ1-2; D remains ambiguous. This CDR3 spans 14 amino acids. Germline V gives CDR1 MNHNS, CDR2 SASEGT.